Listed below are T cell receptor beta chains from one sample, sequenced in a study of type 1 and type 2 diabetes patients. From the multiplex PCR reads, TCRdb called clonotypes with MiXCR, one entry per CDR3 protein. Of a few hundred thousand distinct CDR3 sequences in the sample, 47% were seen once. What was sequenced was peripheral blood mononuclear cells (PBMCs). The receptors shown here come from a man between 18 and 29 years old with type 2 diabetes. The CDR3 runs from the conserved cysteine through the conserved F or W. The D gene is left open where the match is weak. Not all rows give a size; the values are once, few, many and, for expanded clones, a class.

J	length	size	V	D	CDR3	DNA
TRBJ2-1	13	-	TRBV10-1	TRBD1	CASSVTGVPEQFF	TGCGCCAGCAGTGTGACAGGGGTCCCCGAGCAGTTCTTC
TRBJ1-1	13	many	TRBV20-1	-	CSFKREVDTEAFF	TGCAGTTTTAAAAGGGAGGTGGACACTGAAGCTTTCTTT
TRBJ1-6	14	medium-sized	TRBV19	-	CASSLQASNSPLHF	TGTGCCAGTAGCCTACAGGCGTCCAATTCACCCCTCCACTTT
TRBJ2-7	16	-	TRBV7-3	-	CASSQDYVTVTYEQYF	TGCGCCAGCAGCCAAGATTACGTCACAGTGACCTACGAGCAGTACTTC
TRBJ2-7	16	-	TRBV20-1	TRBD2	CSARDYLAERPYEQYF	TGCAGTGCTAGAGATTACCTAGCGGAGAGACCCTACGAGCAGTACTTC
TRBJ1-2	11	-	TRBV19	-	CASRRGYGYTF	TGTGCCAGTAGAAGGGGGTATGGCTACACCTTC
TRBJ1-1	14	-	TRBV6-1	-	CASTPDGRDTEAFF	TGTGCCAGCACACCCGACGGTAGGGACACTGAAGCTTTCTTT
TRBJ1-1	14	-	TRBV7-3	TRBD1	CASSLDRANPEAFF	TGTGCCAGCAGCTTAGACAGGGCAAACCCTGAAGCTTTCTTT
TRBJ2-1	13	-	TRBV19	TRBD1	CAWSGTGSFEQFF	TGTGCCTGGAGCGGGACAGGGTCTTTTGAGCAGTTCTTC
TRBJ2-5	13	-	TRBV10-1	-	CASSEPGQETQYF	TGCGCCAGCAGTGAGCCCGGGCAAGAGACCCAGTACTTC
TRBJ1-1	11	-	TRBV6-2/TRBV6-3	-	CASERDTEAFF	TGTGCCAGCGAAAGGGACACTGAAGCTTTCTTT
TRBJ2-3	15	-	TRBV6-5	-	CASSSFFGGADTQYF	TGTGCCAGCAGTTCTTTTTTTGGGGGCGCAGATACGCAGTATTTT
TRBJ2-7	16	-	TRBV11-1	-	CASSLTIGDLFYEQYF	TGTGCCAGCAGCTTAACTATCGGAGATCTCTTCTACGAGCAGTACTTC
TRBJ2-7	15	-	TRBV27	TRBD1	CASRLPGRGFYEQYF	TGTGCCAGCAGACTCCCTGGCAGGGGGTTTTACGAGCAGTACTTC
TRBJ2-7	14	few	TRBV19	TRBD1	CASSFSDRVYEQYF	TGTGCCAGTAGTTTCTCGGACAGGGTCTACGAGCAGTACTTC
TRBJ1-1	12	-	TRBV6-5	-	CASSDPGLEAFF	TGTGCCAGCTCCGACCCGGGCTTGGAAGCTTTCTTT
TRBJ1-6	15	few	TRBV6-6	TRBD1	CASSLGTGPNSPLHF	TGTGCCAGCAGCCTAGGGACAGGCCCTAATTCACCCCTCCACTTT
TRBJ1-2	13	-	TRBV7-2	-	CASSVQNLGGYTF	TGTGCCAGCAGCGTACAGAACCTCGGGGGCTACACCTTC
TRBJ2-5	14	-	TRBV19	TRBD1	CASSSGTGRETQYF	TGTGCCAGTAGTTCCGGGACAGGGCGAGAGACCCAGTACTTC
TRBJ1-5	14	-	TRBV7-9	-	CASSVDGLDQPQHF	TGTGCCAGCAGCGTAGACGGATTAGATCAGCCCCAGCATTTT
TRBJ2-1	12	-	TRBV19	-	CASSMAYNEQLF	TGTGCCAGTAGTATGGCCTACAATGAGCAGCTCTTC
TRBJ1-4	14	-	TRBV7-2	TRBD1	CASSLQGAREKLFF	TGTGCCAGCAGCTTACAGGGGGCGAGGGAAAAACTGTTTTTT